Listed here are 16 T cell receptor beta chains from one sample, sequenced in a study of tissue T cells after allogeneic stem cell transplantation. Sequencing used immunoSEQ multiplex PCR; TCRdb keeps in-frame clones, though not all of them. The table shows 9,000 to 10,000 clones, with over 55% occurring only once. This sample comprised tissue from the jejunum, obtained at autopsy. The receptors stem from a woman aged 18 to 55 with breast cancer.

This clone is judged medium-sized. V and J are TRBV6-6 and TRBJ1-5; 8 nucleotides align to TRBD1. CDR3 length equals 12 residues. Germline assignment: CDR1 MNHNY and CDR2 SVGAGI (reference sequence). V trimming: 6 bases; J trimming: 7 bases; junction bases outside the gene matches: 2. The CDR3 DNA reads TGTGCCAGCAGACAGGGGGGACAGCCCCAGCATTTT. Translating gives CASRQGGQPQHF.

This chain uses TRBV4-3 with TRBJ1-2; D call uncertain. This CDR3 is built from 15 residues. The germline V gene encodes CDR1 LGHNA and CDR2 YSLEER. The germline V and J ends were trimmed by 1 base and 9 bases, with 18 bases remaining between them. The CDR3: CASSQGVSGIMSYTF. CDR3 sequence (DNA): TGCGCCAGCAGCCAAGGCGTCAGTGGAATTATGAGCTACACCTTC.

The chain joins TRBV20-1 to TRBJ1-3; D unclear. Per germline, CDR1 DFQATT and CDR2 SNEGSKA (reference sequence). CDR3 length equals 14 residues. Trimming took 3 bases from V and 2 from J, leaving 11 bases between them. The CDR3 reads CSASIGVTGNTIYF. CDR3 nucleotides: TGCAGTGCTAGTATCGGAGTAACTGGAAACACCATATATTTT.

This clone has only a few counts. The V gene is TRBV10-3, the J gene TRBJ1-2, with D possibly being TRBD1 (5 bases). This CDR3 comprises 16 residues. V was pared by 0 bases and J by 6 bases, with 17 bases between. CDR1 is ENHRY and CDR2 is SYGVKD in the germline V gene. The DNA of the CDR3 is TGTGCCATCAGTGAGTCAAGGGGCAGGCATAGGGATGGCTACACCTTC. The encoded protein is CAISESRGRHRDGYTF.

This chain uses TRBV11-3 with TRBJ2-2, with D unresolved. Germline V CDR1 and CDR2: SGHNT, YENEEA. The CDR3 contains 14 residues. V dropped 5 bases and J dropped 0 bases, with 7 bases sitting between them. The CDR3 loop reads CASSPLANTGELFF. Here the CDR3 DNA reads TGTGCCAGCAGCCCTTTGGCGAACACCGGGGAGCTGTTTTTT.

This clone was counted a few times. The chain uses TRBV24-1 and TRBJ2-3; TRBD2 matches at 13 bases. CDR1 is KGHDR and CDR2 is SFDVKD in the germline V gene. V was pared by 4 bases and J by 3 bases, with 9 bases of the junction left unmatched. The CDR3 is 18 residues long. The CDR3 here is CATSDRTSGGWGTDTQYF. The CDR3 DNA reads TGTGCCACCAGTGACCGGACTAGCGGGGGTTGGGGAACAGATACGCAGTATTTT.

This clone was recorded a few times. The V call is TRBV9, the J call TRBJ2-5, with D possibly matching TRBD2 (5 bases). This CDR3 contains 14 residues. Trimming removed 4 bases at V and 2 bases at J, with 12 bases between. Germline V gene sequence: CDR1 SGDLS, CDR2 YYNGEE. The CDR3 sequence: CASSWGAEQETQYF. In DNA, the CDR3 is TGTGCCAGCAGCTGGGGAGCGGAACAAGAGACCCAGTACTTC.

This clone counts as medium-sized (0.01 to 0.1%). The CDR3 coding sequence is TGCGCCAGCAGCCAAGACTTGACAGGGGCTAGCAATCAGCCCCAGCATTTT. Its translation: CASSQDLTGASNQPQHF. The rearrangement joins TRBV4-3 to TRBJ1-5, with 8 bases identical to TRBD1. CDR3 length: 17 amino acids. Trimming at V came to 0 bases and at J to 0 bases, leaving 4 bases not matched to a gene. Germline CDR1 and CDR2: LGHNA and YSLEER.

The chain joins TRBV7-2 to TRBJ1-5; 7 nucleotides agree with TRBD1. The CDR3 sequence is 16 residues long. Germline values: CDR1 SGHTA, CDR2 FQGNSA. V dropped 1 base and J dropped 4; count of bases not matched to a gene: 7. CDR3 loop: CASSLEGASTNQPQHF. The CDR3 region has the DNA TGTGCCAGCAGCTTAGAGGGGGCGTCCACGAATCAGCCCCAGCATTTT. The complete variable domain, with remaining parts taken from reference TRBV7-2 and TRBJ1-5, reads GAGVSQSPSNKVTEKGKDVELRCDPISGHTALYWYRQSLGQGLEFLIYFQGNSAPDKSGLPSDRFSAERTGGSVSTLTIQRTQQEDSAVYLCASSLEGASTNQPQHFGDGTRLSIL.

The chain employs TRBV29-1 and TRBJ2-4, with 11 bases matching TRBD2. The CDR3 contains 13 residues. The V segment lost 4 bases and the J segment 9 bases; nucleotides outside the gene matches: 5. Germline V gene lookup returns CDR1 SQVTM and CDR2 ANQGSEA. The CDR3 bases are TGCAGCGTTGCGGGACTAGCGGAGGGCATTCAGTACTTC. Its protein product is CSVAGLAEGIQYF.

The genes are TRBV18 and TRBJ1-1; possible D gene TRBD1, 5 bases. In germline, CDR1 is KGHSH, CDR2 LQKENI. Trimming took 3 bases from V and 8 from J, leaving 19 bases between them. The CDR3 has 15 amino acids. In nucleotides, the CDR3 is TGTGCCAGCTCACCGCACCCGGGGCCTTCAACGGAAGCTTTCTTT. This encodes CASSPHPGPSTEAFF.

V usage is TRBV7-2 and J usage is TRBJ2-3; 11 positions agree with TRBD2. From germline, CDR1 is SGHTA and CDR2 FQGNSA. J lost 5 bases, V lost 5 bases, and 9 bases had no gene match. CDR3 length equals 16 residues. The CDR3 DNA sequence: TGTGCCAGCAGCCCTACTAGCGGGAGCCCGGGAGATACGCAGTATTTT. Encoded protein: CASSPTSGSPGDTQYF.

The J gene is TRBJ2-5, the V gene TRBV12-1; no check of the table's D call, TRBD2, against the DNA was made. TRBV12-1 is given as a pseudogene. CDR3 length: 15 amino acids. Here the CDR3 DNA reads TGTGCCAGCAGCCCGGGACTAGCGGGAGAAGAGACCCAGTACTTC. This encodes CASSPGLAGEETQYF.

This clone rates as medium-sized. This chain links TRBV7-2 with TRBJ2-3; 8 bases fit TRBD2. CDR3 size: 18 residues. Trimming took 2 bases from V and 1 from J; bases not matched to a gene: 11. Germline V gene lookup returns CDR1 SGHTA and CDR2 FQGNSA. CDR3 DNA: TGTGCCAGCAGCTTAAACGGGGGGGTGTTATCCGGCACAGATACGCAGTATTTT. Its protein is CASSLNGGVLSGTDTQYF. The whole variable domain, remainder taken from reference TRBV7-2 and TRBJ2-3, is GAGVSQSPSNKVTEKGKDVELRCDPISGHTALYWYRQSLGQGLEFLIYFQGNSAPDKSGLPSDRFSAERTGGSVSTLTIQRTQQEDSAVYLCASSLNGGVLSGTDTQYFGPGTRLTVL.

This clone was detected only once. This chain joins TRBV21-1 and TRBJ1-5. TRBV21-1 is classified as a pseudogene. This CDR3 comprises 13 residues. CDR3 residues: CASTGSMSQPQHF. For the CDR3, the DNA is TGTGCCAGTACCGGGTCCATGAGTCAGCCCCAGCATTTT.

The chain employs TRBV7-8 and TRBJ1-1; D might be TRBD1 (6 bases). Germline CDR1 is SGHVS and CDR2 is FQNEAQ. V was cut by 6 bases and J by 2 bases, with 13 bases left in between. CDR3 length: 14 residues. DNA of the CDR3: TGTGCCAGCAGTCGACAGGCGGCAAACACTGAAGCTTTCTTT. Its translation: CASSRQAANTEAFF.